The 19 T cell receptor beta chains below all came from one sample that was sequenced in a study of blood T cell repertoires in COVID-19. The data were produced by immunoSEQ multiplex PCR, yet TCRdb's version contains in-frame clones alone and is incomplete. The repertoire has roughly 160,000 clones, over 80% of them found once; the top ten carry 2.9%. Sequenced input: peripheral blood. Receptors were obtained from an older woman with acute or convalescent COVID-19.

The chain combines TRBV6-1 with TRBJ1-2; the match to TRBD1 covers 11 bases. Germline trimming cut 3 bases from V and 6 bases from J; bases unmatched to any gene: 12. Germline V gene data show CDR1 as MNHNS and CDR2 as SASEGT. The CDR3 loop spans 17 amino acids. DNA of the CDR3: TGTGCCAGCAGTGAGATAGGGCGGGACAGGGGGATGCATGGCTACACCTTC. Protein: CASSEIGRDRGMHGYTF.

The chain couples TRBV7-8 to TRBJ1-1; D remains unclear. This CDR3 contains 15 residues. V was trimmed by 1 base and J by 0 bases, leaving 9 bases between them. The germline V gene encodes CDR1 SGHVS and CDR2 FQNEAQ. CDR3 sequence: CASSLDSNMNTEAFF. The CDR3, as DNA: TGTGCCAGCAGCTTAGATTCAAACATGAACACTGAAGCTTTCTTT.

This chain connects TRBV19 to TRBJ2-7; tentative D call: TRBD1 (6 bases). Trimming took 7 bases from V and 2 from J, leaving 15 bases between them. CDR1 and CDR2 (germline): LNHDA, SQIVND (reference sequence). The CDR3 is 14 amino acids. The CDR3 sequence: CASTTSKGAYEQYF. DNA of the CDR3: TGTGCCAGTACGACGTCCAAGGGGGCCTACGAGCAGTACTTC.

The genes are TRBV6-2 or TRBV6-3 and TRBJ1-2; 7 positions match TRBD1. Unmatched junction bases numbered 9, after V lost 4 bases and J lost 4 bases. In germline, CDR1 is MNHEY, CDR2 SVGEGT. CDR3 length: 15 residues. The CDR3 sequence: CASSSDRATIYGYTF. The CDR3 DNA reads TGTGCCAGCAGTTCAGACAGGGCAACCATCTATGGCTACACCTTC.

V is TRBV19 and J is TRBJ1-2, with TRBD1 matching 8 bases. Unmatched junction bases numbered 4, after V lost 8 bases and J lost 5 bases. CDR3 length: 12 residues. Per germline, CDR1 LNHDA and CDR2 SQIVND (reference sequence). The DNA of the CDR3 is TGTGCCAGTTCTGGACAGGGTTATGGCTACACCTTC. It specifies CASSGQGYGYTF.

A remark on this clone: The limits of the CDR3 on the DNA are not certain, so only TCRdb's listed CDR3 is given. The chain carries TRBV6-2 or TRBV6-3 and TRBJ2-1; TRBD2 reflects the table's D call only, with no check against the DNA. CDR1 and CDR2 (germline): MNHEY, SVGEGT. The CDR3 numbers 16 amino acids, ends counted. The chain's CDR3 is CASSTSPSLVYNEQFF.

V is TRBV4-3 and J is TRBJ2-7, with 9 bases fitting TRBD1. The trim removed 3 bases at V and 3 bases at J, leaving 6 bases unmatched. There are 15 residues in the CDR3. Germline CDR1 is LGHNA and CDR2 is YSLEER. The CDR3: CASSHRQGDFYEQYF. CDR3 bases: TGCGCCAGCAGCCATAGACAGGGGGACTTCTACGAGCAGTACTTC.

The V and J genes are TRBV3-1 (or the pseudogene TRBV3-2) and TRBJ2-7; 9 positions agree with TRBD1. Germline trimming cut 6 bases from V and 0 bases from J; bases unmatched to any gene: 6. The CDR3 length is 15 residues. The V gene's germline CDR1 is LGHDT and CDR2 YNNKEL (reference sequence). The CDR3: CASSLTGGPSYEQYF. The CDR3 DNA follows: TGTGCCAGCAGTTTGACAGGGGGTCCCTCCTACGAGCAGTACTTC.

V usage is TRBV9 and J usage is TRBJ1-6; D gene uncertain. V dropped 0 bases and J dropped 0 bases, with 7 bases sitting between them. CDR3 length: 16 residues. The V gene's germline CDR1 is SGDLS and CDR2 YYNGEE. This CDR3 reads CASSVDRSSYNSPLHF. For the CDR3, the DNA is TGTGCCAGCAGCGTAGACAGAAGCTCCTATAATTCACCCCTCCACTTT.

The chain is built from TRBV16 and TRBJ2-2; D is uncertain. This CDR3 spans 15 amino acids. Trimming left V 0 bases short and J 2 bases short, with 7 bases between. Looked up from germline, CDR1 is KGHSY and CDR2 is FQNENV. This CDR3 is CASSQSAPNTGELFF. CDR3 DNA: TGTGCCAGCAGCCAATCGGCACCCAACACCGGGGAGCTGTTTTTT.

The chain has TRBV7-6 and TRBJ1-5, with 8 bases fitting TRBD1. The CDR3 is made up of 18 amino acids. J gave up 2 bases and V 1 base, and 10 bases lay outside the gene matches. CDR1 and CDR2 (germline): SGHVS, FNYEAQ. In DNA form, the CDR3 reads TGTGCCAGCAGCTTAGGTCCCGGACAGGGCGGGGGCAATCAGCCCCAGCATTTT. It codes for CASSLGPGQGGGNQPQHF. Filled out from reference TRBV7-6 and TRBJ1-5, the complete variable domain reads GAGVSQSPRYKVTKRGQDVALRCDPISGHVSLYWYRQALGQGPEFLTYFNYEAQQDKSGLPNDRFSAERPEGSISTLTIQRTEQRDSAMYRCASSLGPGQGGGNQPQHFGDGTRLSIL.

This clone showed up just once. The chain carries TRBV10-3 and TRBJ2-7; 7 bases are a match to TRBD2. CDR1 ENHRY and CDR2 SYGVKD come from the germline V gene. CDR3 length: 13 amino acids. Trimming at V came to 4 bases and at J to 1 base, leaving 1 base not matched to a gene. The CDR3 loop reads CAISVGGSYEQYF. The DNA for the CDR3 is TGTGCCATCAGTGTCGGGGGGTCCTACGAGCAGTACTTC.

The rearrangement joins TRBV19 to TRBJ1-3; perhaps TRBD1 as D (5 bases). This CDR3 is built from 14 residues. Germline CDR1 is LNHDA and CDR2 is SQIVND (reference sequence). Trimming stripped 4 bases from V and 0 bases from J, with 7 bases between. The CDR3: CASSKGYSGNTIYF. The CDR3 DNA follows: TGTGCCAGTAGTAAGGGGTACTCTGGAAACACCATATATTTT. Combining the CDR3 with reference TRBV19 and TRBJ1-3 gives the whole variable domain DGGITQSPKYLFRKEGQNVTLSCEQNLNHDAMYWYRQDPGQGLRLIYYSQIVNDFQKGDIAEGYSVSREKKESFPLTVTSAQKNPTAFYLCASSKGYSGNTIYFGEGSWLTVV.

The chain joins TRBV6-1 to TRBJ2-3, with 9 bases fitting TRBD1. Germline V gene data show CDR1 as MNHNS and CDR2 as SASEGT. V lost 6 bases and J lost 1; bases outside the gene matches: 8. This CDR3 comprises 16 residues. CDR3: CASRETGGRGTDTQYF. In DNA form, the CDR3 reads TGTGCCAGCAGGGAAACAGGGGGCCGAGGCACAGATACGCAGTATTTT.

The chain combines TRBV2 with TRBJ2-3; 10 bases fit TRBD1. Germline values: CDR1 SNHLY, CDR2 FYNNEI. V lost 3 bases, J lost 2 bases, and 5 bases stayed unmatched. The CDR3 is 16 residues long. The CDR3 spells CASSDGGQGITDTQYF. CDR3 sequence (DNA): TGTGCCAGCAGTGATGGGGGACAGGGGATCACAGATACGCAGTATTTT. Using reference TRBV2 and TRBJ2-3 for the parts outside the CDR3, the full variable domain is EPEVTQTPSHQVTQMGQEVILRCVPISNHLYFYWYRQILGQKVEFLVSFYNNEISEKSEIFDDQFSVERPDGSNFTLKIRSTKLEDSAMYFCASSDGGQGITDTQYFGPGTRLTVL.

The rearrangement uses TRBV7-2 and TRBJ1-2, with D tentatively TRBD1 (6 bases). The CDR3 runs 15 residues. CDR1 SGHTA and CDR2 FQGNSA come from the germline V gene. The V end lost 2 bases, the J end lost 4 bases, and 14 bases lay between the germline ends. The CDR3 nucleotides are TGTGCCAGCAGCTTATTGCGGGGGGCGGGCTATGGCTACACCTTC. It is translated as CASSLLRGAGYGYTF.

V is TRBV5-1 and J is TRBJ1-2, with D perhaps matching TRBD1 (5 bases). Germline lookup yields CDR1 SGHRS and CDR2 YFSETQ. This CDR3 is 16 amino acids long. V dropped 4 bases and J dropped 0 bases, with 16 bases sitting between them. CDR3 in amino acids: CASSPLTEIPNYGYTF. The DNA of the CDR3 is TGCGCCAGCAGCCCCCTGACAGAAATTCCTAACTATGGCTACACCTTC. Full variable domain (rest looked up from reference TRBV5-1 and TRBJ1-2): KAGVTQTPRYLIKTRGQQVTLSCSPISGHRSVSWYQQTPGQGLQFLFEYFSETQRNKGNFPGRFSGRQFSNSRSEMNVSTLELGDSALYLCASSPLTEIPNYGYTFGSGTRLTVV.

DNA of the CDR3: TGCGCCAGCAGCCAAGATCTGGAGGGAAGAAATGGCTACACCTTC. This translates into CASSQDLEGRNGYTF. V gene TRBV4-1 combines with J gene TRBJ1-2; D unresolved. Between the trimmed V and J ends, which lost 0 bases and 6 bases, there was a span of 14 bases. The germline gives CDR1 MGHRA, CDR2 YSYEKL. This CDR3 comprises 15 residues.

V gene TRBV10-3 combines with J gene TRBJ2-2, with D perhaps TRBD1 (5 bases). Germline-derived CDR1 and CDR2 are ENHRY and SYGVKD. This CDR3 contains 14 residues. The V gene lost 5 bases and the J gene lost 2 bases, with 9 bases spanning the gap. In nucleotides, the CDR3 is TGTGCCATCAGTACGGACATAAACACCGGGGAGCTGTTTTTT. Translating gives CAISTDINTGELFF.